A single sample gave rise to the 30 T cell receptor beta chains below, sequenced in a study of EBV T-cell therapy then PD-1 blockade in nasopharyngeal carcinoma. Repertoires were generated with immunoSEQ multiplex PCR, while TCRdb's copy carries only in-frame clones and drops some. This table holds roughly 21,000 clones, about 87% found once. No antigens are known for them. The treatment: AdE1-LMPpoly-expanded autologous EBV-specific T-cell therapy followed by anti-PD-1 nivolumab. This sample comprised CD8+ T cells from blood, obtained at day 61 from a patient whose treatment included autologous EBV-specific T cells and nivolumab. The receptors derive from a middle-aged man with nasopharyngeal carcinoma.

The CDR3: CASSLWRTYEQYF. The CDR3 DNA reads as TGCGCCAGCAGCTTGTGGCGGACCTACGAGCAGTACTTC. This chain uses TRBV5-1 with TRBJ2-7; D is uncertain. The CDR3 runs 13 residues. The V end was cut by 1 base, the J end by 2 bases, with 7 bases between. Germline V gene data show CDR1 as SGHRS and CDR2 as YFSETQ.

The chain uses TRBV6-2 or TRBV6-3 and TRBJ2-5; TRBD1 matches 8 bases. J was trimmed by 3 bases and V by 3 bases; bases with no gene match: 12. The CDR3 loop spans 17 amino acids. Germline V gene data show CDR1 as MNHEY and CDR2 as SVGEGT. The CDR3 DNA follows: TGTGCCAGCAGTTATTTACCGGGACAGGCCCGTAAAGAGACCCAGTACTTC. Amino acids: CASSYLPGQARKETQYF.

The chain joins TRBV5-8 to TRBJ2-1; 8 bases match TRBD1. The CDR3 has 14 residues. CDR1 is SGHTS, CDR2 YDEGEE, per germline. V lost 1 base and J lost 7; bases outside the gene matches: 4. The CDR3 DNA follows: TGTGCCAGCAGCTTGCAGGGGGCTTTGAATGAGCAGTTCTTC. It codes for CASSLQGALNEQFF.

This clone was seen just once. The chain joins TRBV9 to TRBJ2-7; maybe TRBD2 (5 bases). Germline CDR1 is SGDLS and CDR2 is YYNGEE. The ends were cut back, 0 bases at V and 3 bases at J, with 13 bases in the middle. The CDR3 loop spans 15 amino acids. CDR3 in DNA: TGTGCCAGCAGCGTAGGCGGAGGCCGGAGCTACGAGCAGTACTTC. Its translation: CASSVGGGRSYEQYF.

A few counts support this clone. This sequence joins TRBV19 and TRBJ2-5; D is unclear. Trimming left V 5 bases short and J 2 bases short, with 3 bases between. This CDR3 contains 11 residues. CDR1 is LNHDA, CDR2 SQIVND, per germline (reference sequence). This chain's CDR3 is CASSQQETQYF. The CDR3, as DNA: TGTGCCAGTAGTCAGCAAGAGACCCAGTACTTC.

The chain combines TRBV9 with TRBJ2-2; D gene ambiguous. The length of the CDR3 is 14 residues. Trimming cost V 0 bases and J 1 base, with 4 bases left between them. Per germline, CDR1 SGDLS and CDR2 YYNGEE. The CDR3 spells CASSVEGNTGELFF. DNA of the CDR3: TGTGCCAGCAGCGTAGAGGGGAACACCGGGGAGCTGTTTTTT.

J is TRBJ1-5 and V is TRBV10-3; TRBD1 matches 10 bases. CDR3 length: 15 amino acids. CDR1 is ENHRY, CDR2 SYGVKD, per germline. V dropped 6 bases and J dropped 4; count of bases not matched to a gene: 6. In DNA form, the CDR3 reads TGTGCCATCAGCCTGACAGGGGGCGCGAATCAGCCCCAGCATTTT. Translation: CAISLTGGANQPQHF.

The CDR3 loop is CASSLARGSYEQYF. The CDR3 DNA reads TGTGCCAGCAGCTTAGCCAGGGGATCCTACGAGCAGTACTTC. The chain couples TRBV7-6 to TRBJ2-7; tentative D call: TRBD1 (6 bases). The CDR3 is made up of 14 amino acids. Germline values: CDR1 SGHVS, CDR2 FNYEAQ. Trimming cost V 0 bases and J 1 base, with 7 bases left between them.

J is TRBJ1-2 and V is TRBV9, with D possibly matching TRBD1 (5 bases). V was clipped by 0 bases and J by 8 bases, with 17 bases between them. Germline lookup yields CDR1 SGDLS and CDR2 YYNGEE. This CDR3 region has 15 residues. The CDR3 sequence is CASSVEGRGALGYTF. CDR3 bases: TGTGCCAGCAGCGTAGAAGGTCGAGGGGCCCTCGGCTACACCTTC.

CDR3 amino acids: CASSLIGLATYNEQFF. The CDR3, as DNA: TGTGCCAGCAGTCTTATAGGACTAGCCACCTACAATGAGCAGTTCTTC. The chain uses TRBV27 and TRBJ2-1, with 8 bases aligning to TRBD2. Per germline, CDR1 MNHEY and CDR2 SMNVEV (reference sequence). The CDR3 sequence is 16 residues long. The trim removed 5 bases at V and 2 bases at J, leaving 8 bases unmatched.

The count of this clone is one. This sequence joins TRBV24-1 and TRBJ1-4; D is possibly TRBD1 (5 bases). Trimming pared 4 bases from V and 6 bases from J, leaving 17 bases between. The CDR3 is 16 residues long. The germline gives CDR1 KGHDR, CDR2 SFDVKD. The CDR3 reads CATSDPTEGLDEKLFF. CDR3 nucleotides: TGTGCCACCAGTGACCCGACGGAGGGGCTGGATGAAAAACTGTTTTTT.

This CDR3 is CALEGFKTGELFF. The CDR3 DNA reads TGTGCCCTGGAGGGGTTTAAGACCGGGGAGCTGTTTTTT. V gene TRBV30 combines with J gene TRBJ2-2; a weak D match, TRBD2 (6 bases). Germline CDR1 reads GTSNPN; CDR2 reads SVGIG (reference sequence). The V end lost 8 bases, the J end lost 5 bases, and 15 bases lay between the germline ends. The CDR3 totals 13 residues.

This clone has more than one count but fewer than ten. In nucleotides, the CDR3 is TGTGCCAGCAGTTACAACGGTCAGCTTAATGAAAAACTGTTTTTT. This codes for CASSYNGQLNEKLFF. The chain links TRBV6-2 or TRBV6-3 to TRBJ1-4; D unclear. There are 15 residues in the CDR3. From germline, CDR1 is MNHEY and CDR2 SVGEGT. Trimming left V 2 bases short and J 4 bases short, with 11 bases between.

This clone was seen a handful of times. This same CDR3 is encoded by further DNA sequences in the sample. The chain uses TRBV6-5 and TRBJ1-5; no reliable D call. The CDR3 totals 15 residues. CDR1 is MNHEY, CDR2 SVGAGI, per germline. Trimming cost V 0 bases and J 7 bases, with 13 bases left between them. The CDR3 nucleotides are TGTGCCAGCAGTTACTCGAGTTCTTCAAACCAGCCCCAGCATTTT. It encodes CASSYSSSSNQPQHF.

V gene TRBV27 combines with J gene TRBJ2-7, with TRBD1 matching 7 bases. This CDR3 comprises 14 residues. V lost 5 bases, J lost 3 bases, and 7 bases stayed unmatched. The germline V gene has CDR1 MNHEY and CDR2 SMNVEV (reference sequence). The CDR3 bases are TGTGCCAGCAGTCCCCGGGACAGCCTCTACGAGCAGTACTTC. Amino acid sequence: CASSPRDSLYEQYF.

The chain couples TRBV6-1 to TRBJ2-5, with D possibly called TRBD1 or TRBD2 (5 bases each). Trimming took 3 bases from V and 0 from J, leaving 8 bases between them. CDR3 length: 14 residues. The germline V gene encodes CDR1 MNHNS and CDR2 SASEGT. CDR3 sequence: CASSEPGHQETQYF. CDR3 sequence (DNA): TGTGCCAGCAGTGAGCCGGGACACCAAGAGACCCAGTACTTC.

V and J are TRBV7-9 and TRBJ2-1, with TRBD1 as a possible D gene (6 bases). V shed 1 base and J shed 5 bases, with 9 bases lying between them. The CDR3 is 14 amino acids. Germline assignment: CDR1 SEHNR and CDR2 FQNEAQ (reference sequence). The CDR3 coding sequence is TGTGCCAGCAGCTTAGTCACAGGGAACAATGAGCAGTTCTTC. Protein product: CASSLVTGNNEQFF. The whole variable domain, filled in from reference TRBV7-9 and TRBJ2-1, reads DTGVSQNPRHKITKRGQNVTFRCDPISEHNRLYWYRQTLGQGPEFLTYFQNEAQLEKSRLLSDRFSAERPKGSFSTLEIQRTEQGDSAMYLCASSLVTGNNEQFFGPGTRLTVL.

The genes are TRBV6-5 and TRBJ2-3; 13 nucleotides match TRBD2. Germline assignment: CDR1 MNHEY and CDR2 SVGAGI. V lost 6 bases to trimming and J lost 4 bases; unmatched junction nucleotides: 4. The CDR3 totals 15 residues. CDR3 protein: CASSRTSGGSDTQYF. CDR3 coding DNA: TGTGCCAGCAGCCGGACTAGCGGGGGCTCAGATACGCAGTATTTT.

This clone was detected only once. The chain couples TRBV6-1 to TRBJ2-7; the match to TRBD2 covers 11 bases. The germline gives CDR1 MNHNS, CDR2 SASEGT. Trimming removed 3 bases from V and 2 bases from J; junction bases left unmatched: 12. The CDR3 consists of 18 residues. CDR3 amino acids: CASSDVLAGGRTPYEQYF. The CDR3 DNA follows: TGTGCCAGCAGTGACGTGCTAGCGGGGGGCCGTACCCCCTACGAGCAGTACTTC.

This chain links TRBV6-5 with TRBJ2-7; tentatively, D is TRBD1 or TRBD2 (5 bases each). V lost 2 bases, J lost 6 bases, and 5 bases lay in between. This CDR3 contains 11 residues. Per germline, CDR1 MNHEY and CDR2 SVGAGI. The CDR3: CASSYGGEQYF. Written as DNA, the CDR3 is TGTGCCAGCAGTTACGGGGGCGAGCAGTACTTC.

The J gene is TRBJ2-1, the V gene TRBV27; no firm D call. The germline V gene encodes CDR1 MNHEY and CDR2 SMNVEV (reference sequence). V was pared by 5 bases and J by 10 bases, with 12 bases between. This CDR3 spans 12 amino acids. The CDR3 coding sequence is TGTGCCAGCAGTCCCGCCCCCGGGGAGCAGTTCTTC. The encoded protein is CASSPAPGEQFF.

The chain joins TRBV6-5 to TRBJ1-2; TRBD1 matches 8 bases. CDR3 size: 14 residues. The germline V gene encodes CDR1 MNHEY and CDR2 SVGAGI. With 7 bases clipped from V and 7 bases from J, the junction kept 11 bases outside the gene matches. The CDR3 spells CASKSGQDSSGYTF. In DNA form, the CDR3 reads TGTGCCAGCAAGTCGGGACAGGATTCGTCTGGCTACACCTTC.

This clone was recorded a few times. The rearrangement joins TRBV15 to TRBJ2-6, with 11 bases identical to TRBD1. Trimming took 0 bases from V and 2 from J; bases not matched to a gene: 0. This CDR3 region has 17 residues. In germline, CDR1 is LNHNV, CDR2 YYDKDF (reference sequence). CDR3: CATSREGQGAGANVLTF. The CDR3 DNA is TGTGCCACCAGCAGAGAGGGACAGGGGGCTGGGGCCAACGTCCTGACTTTC. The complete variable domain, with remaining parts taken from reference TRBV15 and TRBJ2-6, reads DAMVIQNPRYQVTQFGKPVTLSCSQTLNHNVMYWYQQKSSQAPKLLFHYYDKDFNNEADTPDNFQSRRPNTSFCFLDIRSPGLGDTAMYLCATSREGQGAGANVLTFGAGSRLTVL.

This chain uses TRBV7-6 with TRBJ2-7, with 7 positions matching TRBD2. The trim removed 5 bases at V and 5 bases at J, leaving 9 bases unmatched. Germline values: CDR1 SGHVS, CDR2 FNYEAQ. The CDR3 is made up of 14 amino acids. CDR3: CASSLRGVHDEQYF. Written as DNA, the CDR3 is TGTGCCAGCAGCCTACGGGGGGTTCACGACGAGCAGTACTTC.

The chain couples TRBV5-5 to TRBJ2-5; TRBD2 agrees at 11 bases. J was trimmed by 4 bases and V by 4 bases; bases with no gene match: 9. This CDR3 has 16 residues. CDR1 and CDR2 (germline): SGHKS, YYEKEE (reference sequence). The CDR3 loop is CASSPTTSGGGETQYF. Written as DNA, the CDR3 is TGTGCCAGCAGCCCAACTACTAGCGGGGGCGGAGAGACCCAGTACTTC.

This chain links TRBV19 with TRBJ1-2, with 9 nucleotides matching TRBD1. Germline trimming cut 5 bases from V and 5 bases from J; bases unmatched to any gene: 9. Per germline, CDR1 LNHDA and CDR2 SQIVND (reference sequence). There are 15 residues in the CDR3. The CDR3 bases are TGTGCCAGTAGTCATGAAGGGACAGGGTTTTATGGCTACACCTTC. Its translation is CASSHEGTGFYGYTF.

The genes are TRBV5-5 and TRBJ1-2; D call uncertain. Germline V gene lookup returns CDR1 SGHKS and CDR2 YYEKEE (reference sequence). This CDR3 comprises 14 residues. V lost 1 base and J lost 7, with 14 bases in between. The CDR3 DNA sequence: TGTGCCAGCAGCTTGAGCGCGTCGGGGTTTGGCTACACCTTC. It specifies CASSLSASGFGYTF. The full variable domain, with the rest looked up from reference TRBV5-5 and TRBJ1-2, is DAGVTQSPTHLIKTRGQQVTLRCSPISGHKSVSWYQQVLGQGPQFIFQYYEKEERGRGNFPDRFSARQFPNYSSELNVNALLLGDSALYLCASSLSASGFGYTFGSGTRLTVV.

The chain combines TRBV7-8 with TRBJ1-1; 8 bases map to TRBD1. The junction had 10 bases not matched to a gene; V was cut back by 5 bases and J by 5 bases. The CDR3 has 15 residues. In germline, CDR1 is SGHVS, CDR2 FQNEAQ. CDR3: CASSPQGARFTEAFF. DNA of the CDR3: TGTGCCAGCAGCCCTCAGGGGGCCAGGTTTACTGAAGCTTTCTTT.

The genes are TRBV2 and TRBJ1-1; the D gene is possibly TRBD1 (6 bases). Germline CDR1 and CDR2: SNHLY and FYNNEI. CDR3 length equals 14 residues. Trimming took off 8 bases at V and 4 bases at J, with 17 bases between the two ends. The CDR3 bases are TGTGCCAGCTATCCAGAGCAGGGGCTCACTGAAGCTTTCTTT. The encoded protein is CASYPEQGLTEAFF.

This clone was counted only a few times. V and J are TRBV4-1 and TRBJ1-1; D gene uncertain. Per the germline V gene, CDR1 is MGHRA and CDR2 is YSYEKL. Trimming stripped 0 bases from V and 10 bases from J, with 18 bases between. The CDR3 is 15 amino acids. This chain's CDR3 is CASSQDFGPSLRAFF. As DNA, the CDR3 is TGCGCCAGCAGCCAAGATTTCGGGCCCTCGCTGAGAGCTTTCTTT.